This TCR beta chain was sequenced in a study of beta chain features in type 1 diabetes. Study summary: Over all samples combined, over 85,000,000 sorted cells were examined. The study, taken as a whole, reports: The cDNA sequencing approach could over-represent high-TCR-expressing cells.

Germline CDR1 MNHEY, CDR2 SMNVEV (reference sequence). Trimming left V 6 bases short and J 3 bases short, with 15 bases between. This CDR3 spans 15 amino acids. Since all of the isolated RNA was reverse transcribed, expressed TCRB transcripts were what got sequenced. Profiling relied on immunoSEQ multiplex PCR, and the TCRdb table lists in-frame clones only, not all of them. This repertoire shows under 450,000 clones, about 16% found once; its top ten account for approximately 0.02%. On this clone: Its antigen remains unidentified.

The sequence was collected from a woman younger than 35 in good health. The rearrangement links TRBV27 to TRBJ1-5; no clear D. Sequencing used naive CD4+ T cells from blood. This chain's CDR3 is CASSPAGGINQPQHF. The CDR3, as DNA: TGTGCCAGCAGCCCTGCCGGAGGGATCAATCAGCCCCAGCATTTT.